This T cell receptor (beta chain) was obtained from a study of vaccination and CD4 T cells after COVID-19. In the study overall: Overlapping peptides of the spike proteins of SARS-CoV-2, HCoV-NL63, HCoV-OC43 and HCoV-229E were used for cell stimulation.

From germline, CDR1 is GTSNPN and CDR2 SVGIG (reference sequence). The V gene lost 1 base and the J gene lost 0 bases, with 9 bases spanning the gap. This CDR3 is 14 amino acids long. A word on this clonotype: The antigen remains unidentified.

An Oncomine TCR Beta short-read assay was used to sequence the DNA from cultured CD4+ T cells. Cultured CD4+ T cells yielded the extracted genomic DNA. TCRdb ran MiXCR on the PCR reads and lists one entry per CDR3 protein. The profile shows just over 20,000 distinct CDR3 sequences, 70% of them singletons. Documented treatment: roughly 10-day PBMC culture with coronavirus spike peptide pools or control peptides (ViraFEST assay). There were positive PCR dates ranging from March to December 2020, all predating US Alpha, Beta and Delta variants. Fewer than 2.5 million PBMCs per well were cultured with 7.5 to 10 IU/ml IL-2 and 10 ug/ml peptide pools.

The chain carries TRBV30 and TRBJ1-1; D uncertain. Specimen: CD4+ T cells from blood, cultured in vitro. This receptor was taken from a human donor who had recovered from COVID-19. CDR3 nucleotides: TGTGCCTGGAGTGAACAGTTTATGAACACTGAAGCTTTCTTT. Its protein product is CAWSEQFMNTEAFF.